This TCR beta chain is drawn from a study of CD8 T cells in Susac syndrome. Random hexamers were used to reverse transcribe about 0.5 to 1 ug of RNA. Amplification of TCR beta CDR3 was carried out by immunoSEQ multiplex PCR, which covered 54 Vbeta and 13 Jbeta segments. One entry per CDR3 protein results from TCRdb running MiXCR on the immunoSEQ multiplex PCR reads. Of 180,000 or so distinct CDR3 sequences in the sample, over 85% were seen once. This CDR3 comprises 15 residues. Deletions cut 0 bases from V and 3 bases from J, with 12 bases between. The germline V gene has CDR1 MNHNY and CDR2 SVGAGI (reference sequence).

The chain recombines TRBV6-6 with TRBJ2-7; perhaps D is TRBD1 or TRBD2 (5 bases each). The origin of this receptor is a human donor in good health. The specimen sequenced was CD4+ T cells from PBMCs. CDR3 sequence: CASSYSRAGRYEQYF. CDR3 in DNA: TGTGCCAGCAGTTACTCGAGGGCAGGGCGCTACGAGCAGTACTTC.